This T cell receptor (beta chain) originates from a study of cytomegalovirus exposure and HLA in healthy donors. Findings and limits, study-wide: Confirmation was obtained in vitro that three CMV-associated chains are specific for CMV antigens. Cytomegalovirus status was reportedly diagnosed by the classifier with high specificity and sensitivity. The study recorded 150 to 200 TCR beta chains that were cytomegalovirus-associated.

With regard to this clone: Its antigen is as yet unknown.

TCRdb's copy holds only in-frame clones and misses some; the assay was immunoSEQ multiplex PCR. Found here are some 68,000 clones, approximately 96% of them singletons; the top ten hold around 1.5%. The donors formed part of the 120-subject validation cohort, distinct from the roughly 640-subject first cohort. This sequence was found in a young man in good health and CMV-seropositive. The sequenced sample was PBMCs.

The CDR3 nucleotides read TGTGCCAGCAGTGCAGAAATGTGGAATCAGCCCCAGCATTTT. This gives the protein CASSAEMWNQPQHF. The gene calls are TRBV7-8 and TRBJ1-5; D is unresolved. V gave up 6 bases and J gave up 4 bases, with 13 bases separating them. CDR1 and CDR2 (germline): SGHVS, FQNEAQ. The CDR3 contains 14 residues.